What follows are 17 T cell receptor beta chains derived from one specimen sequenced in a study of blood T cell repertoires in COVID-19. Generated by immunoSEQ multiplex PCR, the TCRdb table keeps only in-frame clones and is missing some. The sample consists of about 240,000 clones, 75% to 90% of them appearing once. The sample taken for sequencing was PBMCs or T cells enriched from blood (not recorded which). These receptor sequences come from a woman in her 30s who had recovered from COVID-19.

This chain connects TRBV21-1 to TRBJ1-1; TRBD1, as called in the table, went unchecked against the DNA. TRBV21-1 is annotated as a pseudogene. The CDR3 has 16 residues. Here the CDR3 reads CASSKEETGGNTEAFF. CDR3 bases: TGTGCCAGCAGCAAAGAGGAGACAGGAGGGAACACTGAAGCTTTCTTT.

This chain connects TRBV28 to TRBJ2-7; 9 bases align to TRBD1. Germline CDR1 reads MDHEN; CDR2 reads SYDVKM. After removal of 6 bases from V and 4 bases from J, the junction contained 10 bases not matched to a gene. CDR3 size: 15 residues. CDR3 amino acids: CASSSTGTGQYEQYF. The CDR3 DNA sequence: TGTGCCAGCAGCTCTACCGGGACAGGGCAATACGAGCAGTACTTC.

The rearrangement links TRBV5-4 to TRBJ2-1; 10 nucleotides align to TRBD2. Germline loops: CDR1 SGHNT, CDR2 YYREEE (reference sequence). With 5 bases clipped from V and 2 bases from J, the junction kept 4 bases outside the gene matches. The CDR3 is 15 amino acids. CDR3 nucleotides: TGTGCCAGCAGTTCTCTAGCGGGAGCCTACAATGAGCAGTTCTTC. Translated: CASSSLAGAYNEQFF.

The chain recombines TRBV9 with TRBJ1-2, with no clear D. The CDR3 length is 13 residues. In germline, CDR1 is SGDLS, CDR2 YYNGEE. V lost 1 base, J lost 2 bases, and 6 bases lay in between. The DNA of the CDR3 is TGTGCCAGCAGCGTACGAGTAAACTATGGCTACACCTTC. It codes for CASSVRVNYGYTF.

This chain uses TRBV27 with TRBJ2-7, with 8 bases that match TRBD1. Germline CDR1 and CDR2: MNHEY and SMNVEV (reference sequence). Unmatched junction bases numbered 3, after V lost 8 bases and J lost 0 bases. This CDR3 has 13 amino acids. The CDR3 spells CASHRGSSYEQYF. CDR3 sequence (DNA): TGTGCCAGCCACAGGGGGAGCTCCTACGAGCAGTACTTC.

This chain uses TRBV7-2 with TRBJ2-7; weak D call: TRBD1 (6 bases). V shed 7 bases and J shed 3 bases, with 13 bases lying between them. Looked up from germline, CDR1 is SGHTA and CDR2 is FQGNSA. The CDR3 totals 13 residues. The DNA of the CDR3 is TGTGCCAGCAACAGGGAAATCGGCTACGAGCAGTACTTC. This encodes CASNREIGYEQYF.

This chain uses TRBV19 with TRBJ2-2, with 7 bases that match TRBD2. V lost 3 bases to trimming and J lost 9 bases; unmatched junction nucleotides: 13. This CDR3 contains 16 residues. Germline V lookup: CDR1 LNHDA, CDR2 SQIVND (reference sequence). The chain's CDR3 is CASSMGSSGLLRELFF. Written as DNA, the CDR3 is TGTGCCAGTAGTATGGGGTCTAGCGGACTTCTGAGGGAGCTGTTTTTT. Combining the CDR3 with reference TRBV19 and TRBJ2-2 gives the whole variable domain DGGITQSPKYLFRKEGQNVTLSCEQNLNHDAMYWYRQDPGQGLRLIYYSQIVNDFQKGDIAEGYSVSREKKESFPLTVTSAQKNPTAFYLCASSMGSSGLLRELFFGEGSRLTVL.

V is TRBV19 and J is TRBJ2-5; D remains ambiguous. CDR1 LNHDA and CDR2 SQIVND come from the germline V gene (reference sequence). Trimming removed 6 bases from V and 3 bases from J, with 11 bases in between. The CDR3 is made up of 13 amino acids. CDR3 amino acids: CASSTSREETQYF. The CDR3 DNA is TGTGCCAGTAGCACATCACGGGAAGAGACCCAGTACTTC. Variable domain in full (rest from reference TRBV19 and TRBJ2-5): DGGITQSPKYLFRKEGQNVTLSCEQNLNHDAMYWYRQDPGQGLRLIYYSQIVNDFQKGDIAEGYSVSREKKESFPLTVTSAQKNPTAFYLCASSTSREETQYFGPGTRLLVL.

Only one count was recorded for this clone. CDR3 in amino acids: CASSPSGVNYGYTF. Written as DNA, the CDR3 is TGTGCCAGCTCACCGTCGGGGGTTAACTATGGCTACACCTTC. The V call is TRBV18, the J call TRBJ1-2; tentatively, D is TRBD1 (5 bases). V was trimmed by 3 bases and J by 1 base, leaving 9 bases between them. Germline assignment: CDR1 KGHSH and CDR2 LQKENI. This CDR3 spans 14 amino acids.

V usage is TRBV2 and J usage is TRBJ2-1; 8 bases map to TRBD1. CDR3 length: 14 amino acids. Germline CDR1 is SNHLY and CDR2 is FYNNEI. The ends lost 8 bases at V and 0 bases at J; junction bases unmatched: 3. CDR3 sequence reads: CASRTGSSYNEQFF. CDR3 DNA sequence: TGTGCCAGCCGGACAGGGAGCTCCTACAATGAGCAGTTCTTC.

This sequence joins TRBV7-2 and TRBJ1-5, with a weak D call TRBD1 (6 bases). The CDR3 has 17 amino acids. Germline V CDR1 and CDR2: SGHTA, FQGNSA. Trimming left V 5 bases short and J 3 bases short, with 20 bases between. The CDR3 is CASSLMGAGIHNQPQHF. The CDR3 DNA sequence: TGTGCCAGCAGCCTTATGGGGGCTGGGATCCACAATCAGCCCCAGCATTTT.

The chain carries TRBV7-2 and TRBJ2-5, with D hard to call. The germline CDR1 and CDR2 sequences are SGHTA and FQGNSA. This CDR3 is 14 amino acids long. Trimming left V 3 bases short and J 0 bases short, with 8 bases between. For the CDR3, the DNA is TGTGCCAGCAGCTTTAGGCGGTACCAAGAGACCCAGTACTTC. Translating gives CASSFRRYQETQYF.

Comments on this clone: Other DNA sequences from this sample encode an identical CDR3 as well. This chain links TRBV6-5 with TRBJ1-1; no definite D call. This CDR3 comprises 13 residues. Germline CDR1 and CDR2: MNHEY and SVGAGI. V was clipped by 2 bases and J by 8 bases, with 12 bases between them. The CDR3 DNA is TGTGCCAGCAGTTACAGTAAGGAGGGCGAAGCTTTCTTT. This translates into CASSYSKEGEAFF.

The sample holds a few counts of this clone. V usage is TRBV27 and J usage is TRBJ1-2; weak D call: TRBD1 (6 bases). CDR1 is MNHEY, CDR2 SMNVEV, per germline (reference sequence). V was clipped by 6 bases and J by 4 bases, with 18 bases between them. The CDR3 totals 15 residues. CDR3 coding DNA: TGTGCCAGCAGCCCGAGACAGGATCCCTTCTATGGCTACACCTTC. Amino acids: CASSPRQDPFYGYTF.

The CDR3 DNA reads as TGTGCCAGCAGCGCAGAGGAGGGTTATGGCTACACCTTC. Protein product: CASSAEEGYGYTF. The rearrangement uses TRBV9 and TRBJ1-2; D gene ambiguous. Germline V CDR1 and CDR2: SGDLS, YYNGEE. This CDR3 has 13 amino acids. V was cut by 3 bases and J by 5 bases, with 11 bases left in between.

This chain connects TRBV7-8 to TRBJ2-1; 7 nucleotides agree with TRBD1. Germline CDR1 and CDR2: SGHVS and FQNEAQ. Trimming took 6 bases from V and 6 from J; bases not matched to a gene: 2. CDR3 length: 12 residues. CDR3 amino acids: CASSPGGNEQFF. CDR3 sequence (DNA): TGTGCCAGCAGTCCAGGGGGCAATGAGCAGTTCTTC. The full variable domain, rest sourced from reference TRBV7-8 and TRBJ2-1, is GAGVSQSPRYKVAKRGQDVALRCDPISGHVSLFWYQQALGQGPEFLTYFQNEAQLDKSGLPSDRFFAERPEGSVSTLKIQRTQQEDSAVYLCASSPGGNEQFFGPGTRLTVL.

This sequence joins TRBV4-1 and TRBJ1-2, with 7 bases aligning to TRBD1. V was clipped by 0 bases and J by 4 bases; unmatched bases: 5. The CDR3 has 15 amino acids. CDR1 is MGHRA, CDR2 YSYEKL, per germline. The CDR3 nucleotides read TGCGCCAGCAGCCAAGATTTAGACAGGGCCTATGGCTACACCTTC. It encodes CASSQDLDRAYGYTF.